These 7 T cell receptor beta chains originate from one sample sequenced in a study of CD8+ T cells in alopecia areata. Indicated treatment: oral pan-JAK inhibitor, 5-10 mg twice daily. RNA was isolated and reverse transcribed to cDNA, the sequencing template. This table comes from immunoSEQ multiplex PCR, and its TCRdb copy is limited to in-frame clones, with some not included. Of fewer than 250,000 clones in the sample, roughly three fifths were seen once. The sequences come from CD4+ T cells sorted from blood, collected at roughly week 49, from a patient treated with tofacitinib. The receptors here all came from a human donor with alopecia areata.

This clone was picked up a small number of times. The V and J genes are TRBV7-2 and TRBJ1-5; D may be TRBD1 (5 bases). Germline V lookup: CDR1 SGHTA, CDR2 FQGNSA. Trimming cost V 8 bases and J 5 bases, with 10 bases left between them. The CDR3 spans 12 residues. CDR3 protein: CASGSTDQPQHF. The CDR3 DNA is TGTGCCAGCGGTTCGACAGATCAGCCCCAGCATTTT.

The chain employs TRBV25-1 and TRBJ1-1; TRBD1 agrees at 7 bases. V shed 4 bases and J 3 bases; nucleotides not matched to a gene: 2. This CDR3 has 13 amino acids. From germline, CDR1 is MGHDK and CDR2 SYGVNS. CDR3 amino acids: CASSADRYTEAFF. The DNA for the CDR3 is TGTGCCAGCAGTGCGGACAGGTACACTGAAGCTTTCTTT.

This clone was seen a handful of times. The V and J genes are TRBV5-1 and TRBJ2-2, with TRBD2 identical over 8 bases. CDR3 length: 16 amino acids. V trimming: 1 base; J trimming: 6 bases; junction bases outside the gene matches: 8. The germline V gene has CDR1 SGHRS and CDR2 YFSETQ. DNA of the CDR3: TGCGCCAGCAGCTTGCGGGGTAGCGGGGTATCCGGGGAGCTGTTTTTT. Residues: CASSLRGSGVSGELFF.

The sample holds one count of this clone. The chain employs TRBV4-1 and TRBJ1-1; D perhaps matches TRBD1 (5 bases). The length of the CDR3 is 14 residues. The V and J ends lost 3 bases and 0 bases respectively, with 8 bases between them. The V gene's germline CDR1 is MGHRA and CDR2 YSYEKL. CDR3 loop: CASSHQQVNTEAFF. CDR3 DNA: TGCGCCAGCAGCCATCAACAGGTGAACACTGAAGCTTTCTTT.

V gene TRBV25-1 combines with J gene TRBJ2-3, with 9 bases that match TRBD1. The CDR3 has 15 residues. The ends lost 3 bases at V and 5 bases at J; junction bases unmatched: 6. Germline CDR1 and CDR2: MGHDK and SYGVNS. For the CDR3, the DNA is TGTGCCAGCAGTGACGCGGGACAGGGCAGAGATACGCAGTATTTT. Amino acids: CASSDAGQGRDTQYF.

The chain joins TRBV5-6 to TRBJ2-4; 8 bases match TRBD1. The V and J ends lost 4 bases and 1 base, in that order; junction bases with no gene match: 7. This CDR3 contains 16 residues. In germline, CDR1 is SGHDT, CDR2 YYEEEE. The CDR3 DNA reads TGTGCCAGCAGCGTTGACAGGGGTGTCGCCAAAAACATTCAGTACTTC. Amino acids: CASSVDRGVAKNIQYF.

The chain recombines TRBV9 with TRBJ2-4, with 9 bases identical to TRBD1. J lost 8 bases, V lost 3 bases, and 6 bases had no gene match. Germline assignment: CDR1 SGDLS and CDR2 YYNGEE. The CDR3 runs to 14 residues. The CDR3 here is CASSGRDRVDIQYF. CDR3 DNA sequence: TGTGCCAGCAGCGGCCGGGACAGGGTCGACATTCAGTACTTC.